This TCR beta chain comes out of a study of T cell changes during pregnancy in multiple sclerosis. Data came from immunoSEQ multiplex PCR; TCRdb stores just in-frame clones and leaves some out. The sample yields fewer than 25,000 clones, 75% to 95% seen once. Per germline, CDR1 MDHEN and CDR2 SYDVKM. This CDR3 region has 17 residues. V dropped 5 bases and J dropped 1; count of bases not matched to a gene: 13. The rearrangement links TRBV28 to TRBJ2-7, with 8 positions matching TRBD2. The source was CD4+ T cells from peripheral blood mononuclear cells, collected in the third trimester of pregnancy. This receptor was obtained from a female donor in good health, enrolled as a control in a pregnancy study. This CDR3 reads CASSTQGSGRGSYEQYF. CDR3 DNA sequence: TGTGCCAGCAGTACGCAGGGGAGCGGGAGAGGGTCCTACGAGCAGTACTTC.